The source of this TCR beta chain is a study of cytomegalovirus exposure and HLA in healthy donors. Germline V gene data show CDR1 as SNHLY and CDR2 as FYNNEI. The CDR3 is 14 amino acids. V was clipped by 7 bases and J by 4 bases; unmatched bases: 6. Concerning this clone: Its antigen is currently unknown.

The study's findings and limits: Solely CMV serostatus was available to characterize immune exposure.

PCR involved 60 Vbeta and 13 Jbeta primers. Profiling relied on immunoSEQ multiplex PCR, and the TCRdb table lists in-frame clones only, not all of them. The sample carries around 110,000 clones, roughly 85% recorded once. The sequence came from a man younger than 45 in good health and CMV-seropositive. This chain joins TRBV2 and TRBJ2-7, with 11 bases that match TRBD2. Sequenced sample: PBMCs. The CDR3 loop is CASKLTSGTYEQYV. The DNA for the CDR3 is TGTGCCAGCAAGTTGACTAGCGGGACATACGAGCAGTACGTC.